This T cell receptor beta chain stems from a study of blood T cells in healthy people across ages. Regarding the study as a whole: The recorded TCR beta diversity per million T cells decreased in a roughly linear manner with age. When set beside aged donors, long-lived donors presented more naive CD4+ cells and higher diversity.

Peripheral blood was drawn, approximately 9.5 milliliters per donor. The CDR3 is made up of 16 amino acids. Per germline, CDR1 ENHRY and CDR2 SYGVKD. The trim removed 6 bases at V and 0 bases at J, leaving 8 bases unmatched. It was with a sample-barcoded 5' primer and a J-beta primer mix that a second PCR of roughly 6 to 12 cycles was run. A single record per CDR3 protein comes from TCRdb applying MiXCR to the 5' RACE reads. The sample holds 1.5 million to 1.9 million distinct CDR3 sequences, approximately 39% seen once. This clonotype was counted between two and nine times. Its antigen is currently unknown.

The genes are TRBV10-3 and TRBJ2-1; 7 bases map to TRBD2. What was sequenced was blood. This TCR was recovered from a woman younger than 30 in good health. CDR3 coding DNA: TGTGCCATCAGGATCCGGGAGGCCAACTCCTACAATGAGCAGTTCTTC. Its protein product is CAIRIREANSYNEQFF.